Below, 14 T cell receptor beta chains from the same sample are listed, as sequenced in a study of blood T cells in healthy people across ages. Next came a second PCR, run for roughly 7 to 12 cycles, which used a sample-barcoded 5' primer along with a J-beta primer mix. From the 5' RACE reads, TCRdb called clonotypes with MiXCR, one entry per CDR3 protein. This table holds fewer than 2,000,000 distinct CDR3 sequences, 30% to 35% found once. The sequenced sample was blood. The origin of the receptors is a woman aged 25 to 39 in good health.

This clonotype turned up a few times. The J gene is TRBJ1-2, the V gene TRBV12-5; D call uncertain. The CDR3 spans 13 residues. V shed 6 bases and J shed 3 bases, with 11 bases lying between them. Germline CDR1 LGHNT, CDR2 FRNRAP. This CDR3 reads CASGKDGYYGYTF. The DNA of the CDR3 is TGTGCTAGTGGAAAGGACGGATACTATGGCTACACCTTC.

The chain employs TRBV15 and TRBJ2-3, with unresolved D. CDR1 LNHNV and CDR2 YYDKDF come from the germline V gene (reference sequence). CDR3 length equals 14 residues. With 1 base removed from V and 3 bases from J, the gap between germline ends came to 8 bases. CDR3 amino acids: CATSRVSRTDTQYF. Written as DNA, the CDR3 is TGTGCCACCAGCAGAGTCTCGCGGACAGATACGCAGTATTTT.

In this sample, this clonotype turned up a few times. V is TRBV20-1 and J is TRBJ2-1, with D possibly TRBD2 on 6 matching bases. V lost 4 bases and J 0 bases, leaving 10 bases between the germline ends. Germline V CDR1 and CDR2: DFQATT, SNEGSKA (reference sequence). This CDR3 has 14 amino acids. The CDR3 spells CSATLASSYNEQFF. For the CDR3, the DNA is TGCAGTGCTACTCTAGCGAGCTCCTACAATGAGCAGTTCTTC.

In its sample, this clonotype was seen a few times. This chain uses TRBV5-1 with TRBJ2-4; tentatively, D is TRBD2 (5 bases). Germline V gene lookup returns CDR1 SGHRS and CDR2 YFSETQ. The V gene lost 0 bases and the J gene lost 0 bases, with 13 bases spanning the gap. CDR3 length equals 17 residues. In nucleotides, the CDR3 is TGCGCCAGCAGCTTGGAGGAGTGGGAGTTAGCCAAAAACATTCAGTACTTC. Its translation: CASSLEEWELAKNIQYF.

The DNA of the CDR3 is TGTGCCAGCAAAGGGGAGGGGGAGCAGTTCTTC. Protein sequence: CASKGEGEQFF. The V gene is TRBV6-6, the J gene TRBJ2-1; 7 bases agree with TRBD2. The CDR3 runs to 11 residues. Germline V lookup: CDR1 MNHNY, CDR2 SVGAGI (reference sequence). V lost 7 bases and J lost 10; bases outside the gene matches: 4.

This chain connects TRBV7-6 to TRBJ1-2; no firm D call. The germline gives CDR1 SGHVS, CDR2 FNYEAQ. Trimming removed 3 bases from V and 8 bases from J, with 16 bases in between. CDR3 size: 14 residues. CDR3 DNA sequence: TGTGCCAGCAGCTTTCGACAAGGATCTTTGGGCTACACCTTC. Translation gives CASSFRQGSLGYTF. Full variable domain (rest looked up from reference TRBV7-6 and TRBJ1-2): GAGVSQSPRYKVTKRGQDVALRCDPISGHVSLYWYRQALGQGPEFLTYFNYEAQQDKSGLPNDRFSAERPEGSISTLTIQRTEQRDSAMYRCASSFRQGSLGYTFGSGTRLTVV.

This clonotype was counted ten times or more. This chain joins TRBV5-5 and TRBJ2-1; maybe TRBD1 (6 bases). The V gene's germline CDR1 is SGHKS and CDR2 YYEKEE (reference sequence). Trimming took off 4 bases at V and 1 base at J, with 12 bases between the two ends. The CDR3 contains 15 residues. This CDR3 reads CASSPQGLSYNEQFF. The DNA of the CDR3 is TGTGCCAGCAGCCCACAGGGTTTATCCTACAATGAGCAGTTCTTC.

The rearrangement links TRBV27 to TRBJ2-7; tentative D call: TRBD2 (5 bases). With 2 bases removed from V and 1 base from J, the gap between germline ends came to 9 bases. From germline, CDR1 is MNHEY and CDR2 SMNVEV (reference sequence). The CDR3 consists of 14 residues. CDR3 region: CASSLLEGSYEQYF. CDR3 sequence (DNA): TGTGCCAGCAGTTTACTCGAGGGATCCTACGAGCAGTACTTC.

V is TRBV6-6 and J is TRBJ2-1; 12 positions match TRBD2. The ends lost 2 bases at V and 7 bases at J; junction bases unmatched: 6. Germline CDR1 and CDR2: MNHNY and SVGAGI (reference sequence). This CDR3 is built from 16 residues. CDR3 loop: CASSYGLAGFKNEQFF. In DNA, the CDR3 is TGTGCCAGCAGTTACGGACTAGCGGGGTTCAAAAATGAGCAGTTCTTC.

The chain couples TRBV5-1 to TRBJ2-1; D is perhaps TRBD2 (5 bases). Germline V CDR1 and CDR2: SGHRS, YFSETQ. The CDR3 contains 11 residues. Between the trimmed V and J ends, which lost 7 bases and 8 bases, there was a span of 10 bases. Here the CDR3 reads CASAEGDEQFF. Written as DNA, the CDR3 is TGCGCCAGCGCCGAGGGCGATGAGCAGTTCTTC.

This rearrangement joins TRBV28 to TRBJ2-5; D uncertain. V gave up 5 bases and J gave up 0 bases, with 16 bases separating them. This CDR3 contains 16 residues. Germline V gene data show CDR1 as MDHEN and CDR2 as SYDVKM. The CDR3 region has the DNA TGTGCCAGCAGTCAATCAGTGGATGGGTACCAAGAGACCCAGTACTTC. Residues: CASSQSVDGYQETQYF.

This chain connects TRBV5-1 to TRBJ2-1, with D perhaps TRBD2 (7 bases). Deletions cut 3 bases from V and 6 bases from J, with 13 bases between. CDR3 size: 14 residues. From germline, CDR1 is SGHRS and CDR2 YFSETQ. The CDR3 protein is CASSYGAGANEQFF. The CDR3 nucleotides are TGCGCCAGCAGCTACGGGGCGGGGGCCAATGAGCAGTTCTTC.

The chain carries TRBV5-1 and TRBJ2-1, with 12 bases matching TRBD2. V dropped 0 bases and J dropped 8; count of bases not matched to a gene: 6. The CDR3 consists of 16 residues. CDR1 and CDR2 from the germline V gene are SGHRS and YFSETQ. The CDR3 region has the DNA TGCGCCAGCAGCTTGGTAGGACTAGCGGGGAGCGATGAGCAGTTCTTC. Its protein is CASSLVGLAGSDEQFF.

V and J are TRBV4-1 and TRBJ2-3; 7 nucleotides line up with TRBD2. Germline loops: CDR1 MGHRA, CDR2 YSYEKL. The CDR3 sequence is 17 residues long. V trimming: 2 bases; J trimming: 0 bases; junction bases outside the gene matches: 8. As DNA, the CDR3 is TGCGCCAGCAGCCAACCGGAACTAGCGACTAGCACAGATACGCAGTATTTT. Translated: CASSQPELATSTDTQYF.